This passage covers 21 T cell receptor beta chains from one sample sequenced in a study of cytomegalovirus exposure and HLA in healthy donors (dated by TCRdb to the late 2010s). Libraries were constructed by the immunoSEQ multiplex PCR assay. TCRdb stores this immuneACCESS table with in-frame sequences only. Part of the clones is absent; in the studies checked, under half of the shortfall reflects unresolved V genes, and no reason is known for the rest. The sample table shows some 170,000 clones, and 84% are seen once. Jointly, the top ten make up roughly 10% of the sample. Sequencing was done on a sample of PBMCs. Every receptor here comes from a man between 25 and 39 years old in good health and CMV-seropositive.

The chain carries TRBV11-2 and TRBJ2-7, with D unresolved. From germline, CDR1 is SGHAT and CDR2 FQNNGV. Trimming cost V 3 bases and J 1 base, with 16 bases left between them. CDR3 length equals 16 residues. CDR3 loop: CASSFTVRQKSYEQYF. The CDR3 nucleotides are TGTGCCAGCAGCTTTACCGTGCGGCAAAAGTCCTACGAGCAGTACTTC.

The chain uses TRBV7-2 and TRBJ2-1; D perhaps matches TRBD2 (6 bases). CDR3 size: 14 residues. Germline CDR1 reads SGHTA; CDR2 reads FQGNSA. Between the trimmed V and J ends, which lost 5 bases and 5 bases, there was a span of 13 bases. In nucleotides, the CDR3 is TGTGCCAGCAGCCTGGCCGGGAGCAACAATGAGCAGTTCTTC. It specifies CASSLAGSNNEQFF.

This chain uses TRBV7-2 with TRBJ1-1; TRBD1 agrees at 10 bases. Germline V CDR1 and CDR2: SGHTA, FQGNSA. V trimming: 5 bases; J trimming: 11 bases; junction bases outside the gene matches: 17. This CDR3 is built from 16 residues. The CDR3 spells CASSNLGPGQGSRAFF. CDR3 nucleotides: TGTGCCAGCAGCAACCTTGGACCGGGACAGGGGTCGAGGGCTTTCTTT.

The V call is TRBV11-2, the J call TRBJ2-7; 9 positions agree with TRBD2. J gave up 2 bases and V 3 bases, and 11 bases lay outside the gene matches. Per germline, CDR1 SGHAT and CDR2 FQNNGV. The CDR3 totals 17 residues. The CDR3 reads CASSLGGRLADPYEQYF. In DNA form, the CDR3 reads TGTGCCAGCAGCTTGGGGGGTCGACTAGCGGATCCCTACGAGCAGTACTTC.

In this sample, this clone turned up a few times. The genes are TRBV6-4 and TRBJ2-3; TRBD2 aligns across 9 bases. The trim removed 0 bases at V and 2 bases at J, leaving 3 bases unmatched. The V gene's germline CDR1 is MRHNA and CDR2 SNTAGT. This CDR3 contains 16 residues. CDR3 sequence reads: CASSDSSGGVTDTQYF. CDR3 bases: TGTGCCAGCAGTGACTCTAGCGGGGGAGTCACAGATACGCAGTATTTT.

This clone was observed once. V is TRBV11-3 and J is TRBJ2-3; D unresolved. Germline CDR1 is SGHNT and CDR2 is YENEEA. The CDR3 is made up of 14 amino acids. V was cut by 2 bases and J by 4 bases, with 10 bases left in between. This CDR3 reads CASSLPPLADTQYF. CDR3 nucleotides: TGTGCCAGCAGCTTACCCCCCCTCGCAGATACGCAGTATTTT.

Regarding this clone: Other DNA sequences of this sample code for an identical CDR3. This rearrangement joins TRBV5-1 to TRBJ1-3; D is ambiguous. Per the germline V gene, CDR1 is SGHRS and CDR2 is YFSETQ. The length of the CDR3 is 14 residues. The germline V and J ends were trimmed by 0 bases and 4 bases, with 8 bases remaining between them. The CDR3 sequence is CASSLDSSGNTIYF. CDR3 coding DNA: TGCGCCAGCAGCTTGGACAGTTCAGGAAACACCATATATTTT.

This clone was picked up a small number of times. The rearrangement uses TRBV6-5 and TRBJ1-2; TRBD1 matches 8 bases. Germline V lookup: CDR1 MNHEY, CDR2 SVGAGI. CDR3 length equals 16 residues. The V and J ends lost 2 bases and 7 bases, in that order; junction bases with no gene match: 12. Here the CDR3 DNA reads TGTGCCAGCAGTTACGGTAGTGCAGGGACAGGCAGTGGCTACACCTTC. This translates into CASSYGSAGTGSGYTF.

CDR3 nucleotide sequence: TGTGCCAGCAGTTACACGGCAGGGGCCTACGAGCAGTACTTC. This gives the protein CASSYTAGAYEQYF. The V and J genes are TRBV6-6 and TRBJ2-7; tentative D call: TRBD1 (6 bases). Between the trimmed V and J ends, which lost 2 bases and 2 bases, there was a span of 10 bases. CDR1 is MNHNY and CDR2 is SVGAGI in the germline V gene (reference sequence). CDR3 length: 14 residues.

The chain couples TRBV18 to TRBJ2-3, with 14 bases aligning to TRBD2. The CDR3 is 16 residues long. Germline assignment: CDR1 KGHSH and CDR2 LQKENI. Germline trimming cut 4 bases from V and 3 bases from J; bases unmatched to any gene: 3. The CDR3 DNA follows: TGTGCCAGCTCACGGAGACTAGCGGGGGGGACAGATACGCAGTATTTT. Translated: CASSRRLAGGTDTQYF.

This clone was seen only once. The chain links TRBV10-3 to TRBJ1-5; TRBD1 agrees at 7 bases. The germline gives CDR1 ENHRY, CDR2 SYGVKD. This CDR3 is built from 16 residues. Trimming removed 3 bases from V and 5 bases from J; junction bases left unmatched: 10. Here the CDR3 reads CAISEGRGGADQPQHF. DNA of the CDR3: TGTGCCATCAGTGAAGGGAGAGGGGGCGCGGATCAGCCCCAGCATTTT.

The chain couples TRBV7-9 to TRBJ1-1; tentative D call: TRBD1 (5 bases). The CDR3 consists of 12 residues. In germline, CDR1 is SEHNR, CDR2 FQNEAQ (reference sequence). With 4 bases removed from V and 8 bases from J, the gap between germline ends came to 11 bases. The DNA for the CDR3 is TGTGCCAGCAGCTCACGGGCAGGGGAAGCTTTCTTT. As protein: CASSSRAGEAFF.

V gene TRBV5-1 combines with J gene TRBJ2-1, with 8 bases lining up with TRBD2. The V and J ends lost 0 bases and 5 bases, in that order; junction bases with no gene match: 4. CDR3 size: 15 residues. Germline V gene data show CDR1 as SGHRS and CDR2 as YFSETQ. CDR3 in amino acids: CASSLAAGDHNEQFF. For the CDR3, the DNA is TGCGCCAGCAGCTTGGCAGCGGGAGACCACAATGAGCAGTTCTTC.

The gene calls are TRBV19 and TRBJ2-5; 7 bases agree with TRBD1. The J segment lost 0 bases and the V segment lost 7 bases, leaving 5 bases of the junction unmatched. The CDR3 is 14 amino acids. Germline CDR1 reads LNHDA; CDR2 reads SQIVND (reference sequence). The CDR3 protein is CASTKTGNQETQYF. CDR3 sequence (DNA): TGTGCCAGTACTAAGACAGGGAACCAAGAGACCCAGTACTTC.

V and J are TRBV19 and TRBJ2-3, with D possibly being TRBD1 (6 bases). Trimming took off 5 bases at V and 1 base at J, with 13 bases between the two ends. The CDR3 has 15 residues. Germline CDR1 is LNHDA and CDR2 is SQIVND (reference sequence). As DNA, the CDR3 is TGTGCCAGTAGTCTTACAGGGTATCGCACAGATACGCAGTATTTT. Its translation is CASSLTGYRTDTQYF. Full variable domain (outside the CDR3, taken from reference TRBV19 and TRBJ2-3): DGGITQSPKYLFRKEGQNVTLSCEQNLNHDAMYWYRQDPGQGLRLIYYSQIVNDFQKGDIAEGYSVSREKKESFPLTVTSAQKNPTAFYLCASSLTGYRTDTQYFGPGTRLTVL.

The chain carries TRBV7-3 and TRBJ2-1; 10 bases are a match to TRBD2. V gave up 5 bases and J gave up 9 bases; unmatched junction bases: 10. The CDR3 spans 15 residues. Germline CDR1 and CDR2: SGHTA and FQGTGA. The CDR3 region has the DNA TGTGCCAGCAGCCCCAGCGGGAGGGCCCGCGGTGAGCAGTTCTTC. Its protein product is CASSPSGRARGEQFF.

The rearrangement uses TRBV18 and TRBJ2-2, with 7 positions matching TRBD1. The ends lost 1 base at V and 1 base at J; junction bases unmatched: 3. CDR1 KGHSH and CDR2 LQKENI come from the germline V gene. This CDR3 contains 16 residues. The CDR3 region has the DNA TGTGCCAGCTCACCACGACAGGGAGTGAACACCGGGGAGCTGTTTTTT. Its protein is CASSPRQGVNTGELFF.

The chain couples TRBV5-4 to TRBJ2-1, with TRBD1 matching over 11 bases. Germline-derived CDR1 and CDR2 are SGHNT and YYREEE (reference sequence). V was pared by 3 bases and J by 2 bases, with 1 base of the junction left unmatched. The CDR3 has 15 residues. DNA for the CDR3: TGTGCCAGCAGCTCGGACAGGGGGCCCTACAATGAGCAGTTCTTC. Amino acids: CASSSDRGPYNEQFF.

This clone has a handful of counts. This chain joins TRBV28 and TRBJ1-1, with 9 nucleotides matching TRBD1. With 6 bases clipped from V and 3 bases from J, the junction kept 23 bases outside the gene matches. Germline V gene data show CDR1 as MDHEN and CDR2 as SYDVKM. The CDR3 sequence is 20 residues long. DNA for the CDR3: TGTGCCAGCAGCCTTCGTCCTTGGACAGGGGCCGGAATCGCGGACACTGAAGCTTTCTTT. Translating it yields CASSLRPWTGAGIADTEAFF.

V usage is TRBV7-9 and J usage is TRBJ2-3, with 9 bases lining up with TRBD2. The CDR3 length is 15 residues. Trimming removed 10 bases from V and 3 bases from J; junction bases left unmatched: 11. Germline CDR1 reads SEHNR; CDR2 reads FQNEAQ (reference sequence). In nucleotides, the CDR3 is TGTGCCACCGCCCCCGGGACTAGCTTTACAGATACGCAGTATTTT. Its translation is CATAPGTSFTDTQYF.

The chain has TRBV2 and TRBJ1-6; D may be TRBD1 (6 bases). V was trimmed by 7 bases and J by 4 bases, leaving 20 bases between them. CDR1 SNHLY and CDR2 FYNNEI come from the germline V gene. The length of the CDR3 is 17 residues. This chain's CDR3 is CASTRTAIQLYNSPLHF. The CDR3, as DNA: TGTGCCAGCACCCGGACAGCAATCCAACTGTATAATTCACCCCTCCACTTT.